The 27 T cell receptor beta chains presented below share a single source sample, sequenced in a study of T cell repertoires in cytomegalovirus infection. Antigens of these TCRs are unknown. One entry per CDR3 protein, called by TCRdb with MiXCR from the reads. The repertoire holds hundreds of thousands of distinct CDR3 sequences, approximately 31% seen once, with roughly 13% in the top ten. Sequencing was performed on cultured CD8+ T cells from PBMCs, taken from culture after CMV antigen stimulation. Receptors were obtained from a human donor in good health (CMV status not recorded). Some clones in this sample may be carry-over from other donors' samples.

J is TRBJ1-5 and V is TRBV27; D may be TRBD1 (6 bases). V was cut by 8 bases and J by 1 base, with 12 bases left in between. This CDR3 contains 14 residues. The V gene's germline CDR1 is MNHEY and CDR2 SMNVEV (reference sequence). The CDR3 sequence is CASVQGVSNQPQHF. The CDR3 nucleotides are TGTGCCAGCGTACAGGGCGTGAGCAATCAGCCCCAGCATTTT.

This clonotype was seen a single time. The V and J genes are TRBV27 and TRBJ1-1; D is ambiguous. The V gene lost 4 bases and the J gene lost 4 bases, with 16 bases spanning the gap. Germline V gives CDR1 MNHEY, CDR2 SMNVEV (reference sequence). The CDR3 has 15 residues. The CDR3 bases are TGTGCCAGCAGTTGGTCCTGGACGGGGAGCACTGAAGCTTTCTTT. Encoded protein: CASSWSWTGSTEAFF.

This sequence joins TRBV27 and TRBJ2-2, with 9 bases lining up with TRBD2. Germline V gene lookup returns CDR1 MNHEY and CDR2 SMNVEV (reference sequence). Losses at the gene ends were 1 base for V and 0 bases for J; bases not matched to a gene: 3. This CDR3 has 17 residues. CDR3 bases: TGTGCCAGCAGTTTATTAGCGGGGGAAGCGAACACCGGGGAGCTGTTTTTT. Protein: CASSLLAGEANTGELFF.

In this sample, this clonotype turned up once. Just one base apart from a much larger clone, this may be a read error. The chain has TRBV7-9 and TRBJ2-1; 7 bases align to TRBD2. The CDR3 spans 20 residues. CDR1 SEHNR and CDR2 FQNEAQ come from the germline V gene (reference sequence). Unmatched junction bases numbered 18, after V lost 4 bases and J lost 0 bases. The CDR3 nucleotides read TGTGCCAGCAGCTCGCCCAGACCAGCGGGACTACCGAGCTCCTACAATGAGCAGTTCTTC. It specifies CASSSPRPAGLPSSYNEQFF. The full variable domain, completed using reference TRBV7-9 and TRBJ2-1, is DTGVSQNPRHKITKRGQNVTFRCDPISEHNRLYWYRQTLGQGPEFLTYFQNEAQLEKSRLLSDRFSAERPKGSFSTLEIQRTEQGDSAMYLCASSSPRPAGLPSSYNEQFFGPGTRLTVL.

Ten or more counts support this clonotype. The J gene is TRBJ2-1, the V gene TRBV24-1; the D is unclear. This CDR3 is built from 16 residues. Germline CDR1 is KGHDR and CDR2 is SFDVKD. Trimming stripped 0 bases from V and 0 bases from J, with 8 bases between. The CDR3 nucleotides are TGTGCCACCAGTGATTTGACCGTCAGCTCCTACAATGAGCAGTTCTTC. It yields the protein CATSDLTVSSYNEQFF.

V gene TRBV2 combines with J gene TRBJ1-1; D is unclear. Per the germline V gene, CDR1 is SNHLY and CDR2 is FYNNEI. The CDR3 is 14 amino acids. V was shortened by 9 bases and J by 3 bases, with 17 bases between the two germline ends. The CDR3: CASETEGAYTEAFF. In nucleotides, the CDR3 is TGTGCCAGTGAGACCGAAGGTGCTTACACTGAAGCTTTCTTT.

This clonotype was seen more than once but under ten times. J is TRBJ2-3 and V is TRBV6-5; D might be TRBD2 (6 bases). Trimming removed 4 bases at V and 6 bases at J, with 14 bases between. There are 14 residues in the CDR3. Germline lookup yields CDR1 MNHEY and CDR2 SVGAGI. Here the CDR3 DNA reads TGTGCCAGCAGTTCCCGGGGGTACGAGGATACGCAGTATTTT. Its protein is CASSSRGYEDTQYF.

V usage is TRBV6-2 or TRBV6-3 and J usage is TRBJ2-7; D remains ambiguous. Between the trimmed V and J ends, which lost 3 bases and 0 bases, there was a span of 15 bases. The CDR3 totals 16 residues. Germline CDR1 reads MNHEY; CDR2 reads SVGEGT. The CDR3 bases are TGTGCCAGCAGTTATATTTATCAGAGGAGCTCCTACGAGCAGTACTTC. Translated: CASSYIYQRSSYEQYF.

This clonotype was detected a few times. This sequence joins TRBV7-6 and TRBJ1-2, with TRBD1 matching over 8 bases. Germline CDR1 reads SGHVS; CDR2 reads FNYEAQ. This CDR3 is built from 17 residues. V trimming: 1 base; J trimming: 5 bases; junction bases outside the gene matches: 12. The CDR3 region is CASSLEGQETLTYGYTF. The CDR3 bases are TGTGCCAGCAGCTTAGAGGGACAGGAGACATTAACGTATGGCTACACCTTC.

This clonotype was counted at least ten times. The chain uses TRBV7-9 and TRBJ2-1; D might be TRBD2 (5 bases). CDR1 and CDR2 from the germline V gene are SEHNR and FQNEAQ (reference sequence). The V gene lost 2 bases and the J gene lost 12 bases, with 17 bases spanning the gap. This CDR3 contains 14 residues. The chain's CDR3 is CASSLLGIKAVQFF. The CDR3 bases are TGTGCCAGCAGCTTATTAGGAATTAAAGCGGTGCAGTTCTTC.

There are many counts of this clonotype. V usage is TRBV7-2 and J usage is TRBJ1-2, with D uncertain. The V gene lost 1 base and the J gene lost 4 bases, with 16 bases spanning the gap. The CDR3 loop spans 16 amino acids. From germline, CDR1 is SGHTA and CDR2 FQGNSA. The CDR3 DNA is TGTGCCAGCAGCTTAGGTCAAGCAGGTCCTATCTATGGCTACACCTTC. Encoded protein: CASSLGQAGPIYGYTF.

This clonotype was counted only a few times. CDR3 DNA: TGTGCCAGCAGGCCAGGGGCACAAAACATTCAGTACTTC. Translating it yields CASRPGAQNIQYF. This chain connects TRBV7-9 to TRBJ2-4, with TRBD1 as a possible D gene (6 bases). Germline CDR1 SEHNR, CDR2 FQNEAQ (reference sequence). Trimming shortened V by 6 bases and J by 5 bases, and 11 bases separated the two germline ends. The CDR3 has 13 residues.

A few counts support this clonotype. This chain joins TRBV4-1 and TRBJ2-2, with D tentatively TRBD2 (7 bases). Deletions cut 5 bases from V and 3 bases from J, with 28 bases between. Germline CDR1 is MGHRA and CDR2 is YSYEKL. CDR3 length: 20 amino acids. Written as DNA, the CDR3 is TGCGCCAGCAGCGCACGGGGGGCCGACTCACTCGGCTTCGACACCGGGGAGCTGTTTTTT. Protein sequence: CASSARGADSLGFDTGELFF.

The rearrangement links TRBV25-1 to TRBJ2-1, with D hard to call. CDR1 is MGHDK and CDR2 is SYGVNS in the germline V gene. With 5 bases removed from V and 0 bases from J, the gap between germline ends came to 14 bases. The CDR3 extends over 16 amino acids. CDR3 amino acids: CASSRLDGYSYNEQFF. The CDR3 DNA is TGTGCCAGCAGTAGATTGGACGGATACTCCTACAATGAGCAGTTCTTC.

The chain carries TRBV11-2 and TRBJ1-1; D is ambiguous. Trimming pared 2 bases from V and 1 base from J, leaving 8 bases between. Germline CDR1 reads SGHAT; CDR2 reads FQNNGV. This CDR3 comprises 14 residues. This CDR3 is CASSLWKENTEAFF. Here the CDR3 DNA reads TGTGCCAGCAGCTTATGGAAGGAGAACACTGAAGCTTTCTTT.

This chain joins TRBV12-3 or TRBV12-4 and TRBJ2-3, with D possibly matching TRBD2 (6 bases). Between the trimmed V and J ends, which lost 6 bases and 4 bases, there was a span of 11 bases. CDR3 length equals 13 residues. CDR3 nucleotide sequence: TGTGCCAGCAGGGGGGACTTCCCAGATACGCAGTATTTT. Protein product: CASRGDFPDTQYF.

There are many counts of this clonotype. The rearrangement uses TRBV20-1 and TRBJ2-5; no reliable D call. The V end was cut by 0 bases, the J end by 0 bases, with 14 bases between. CDR3 size: 16 residues. The germline V gene has CDR1 DFQATT and CDR2 SNEGSKA (reference sequence). The CDR3 loop is CSARDSVAYYQETQYF. The CDR3 DNA follows: TGCAGTGCTAGAGATTCGGTAGCATATTACCAAGAGACCCAGTACTTC.

This clonotype appeared a few times. The chain employs TRBV7-8 and TRBJ2-1; TRBD2 matches 13 bases. Germline V CDR1 and CDR2: SGHVS, FQNEAQ. This CDR3 region has 19 residues. With 0 bases clipped from V and 0 bases from J, the junction kept 5 bases outside the gene matches. This chain's CDR3 is CASSLARTSGGHSYNEQFF. In DNA, the CDR3 is TGTGCCAGCAGCTTAGCTAGGACTAGCGGGGGCCACTCCTACAATGAGCAGTTCTTC.

V is TRBV6-2 or TRBV6-3 and J is TRBJ2-7, with 10 bases matching TRBD1. Germline trimming cut 5 bases from V and 2 bases from J; bases unmatched to any gene: 6. Germline V gene sequence: CDR1 MNHEY, CDR2 SVGEGT. This CDR3 has 15 amino acids. CDR3: CASSGFGTGAYEQYF. In DNA, the CDR3 is TGTGCCAGCAGTGGATTCGGGACAGGGGCCTACGAGCAGTACTTC.

This clonotype was seen a few times. This sequence joins TRBV27 and TRBJ1-6, with D perhaps matching TRBD1 (6 bases). The CDR3 is made up of 14 amino acids. Trimming shortened V by 8 bases and J by 7 bases, and 15 bases separated the two germline ends. CDR1 and CDR2 from the germline V gene are MNHEY and SMNVEV (reference sequence). The CDR3 sequence: CASSYGGGNSPLHF. The CDR3 DNA reads TGTGCCAGCTCCTATGGGGGCGGGAATTCACCCCTCCACTTT.

In the case of this clonotype: This may arise from a read error, as a much more abundant clone is one base away. This chain connects TRBV6-5 to TRBJ2-7, with 7 bases matching TRBD1. Germline CDR1 and CDR2: MNHEY and SVGAGI. V was pared by 10 bases and J by 3 bases, with 15 bases of the junction left unmatched. This CDR3 has 15 amino acids. DNA of the CDR3: TGTGCCAACAGACGTGGGAAGGGGGCCTACTACGAGCAGTACTTC. It is translated as CANRRGKGAYYEQYF.

This chain joins TRBV4-2 and TRBJ1-2; D is uncertain. V gave up 5 bases and J gave up 0 bases, with 19 bases separating them. CDR1 LGHNA and CDR2 YNFKEQ come from the germline V gene. This CDR3 comprises 17 residues. CDR3 DNA: TGTGCCAGCAGCTCAGACTTAGAAGGGCGAACTAACTATGGCTACACCTTC. It is translated as CASSSDLEGRTNYGYTF.

The chain combines TRBV27 with TRBJ1-1; 7 bases match TRBD1. CDR1 is MNHEY, CDR2 SMNVEV, per germline (reference sequence). This CDR3 comprises 15 residues. V dropped 8 bases and J dropped 0; count of bases not matched to a gene: 9. The CDR3 DNA sequence: TGTGCCAGCTGGTGGTACGACAGGGTGAACACTGAAGCTTTCTTT. Its protein product is CASWWYDRVNTEAFF.

This clonotype has a handful of counts. This chain links TRBV27 with TRBJ2-3; TRBD2 matches 10 bases. The CDR3 contains 16 residues. The V and J ends lost 3 bases and 6 bases, in that order; junction bases with no gene match: 9. From germline, CDR1 is MNHEY and CDR2 SMNVEV (reference sequence). CDR3 bases: TGTGCCAGCAGTTTTACGAGCGGGGGGGCTTGGGATACGCAGTATTTT. It encodes CASSFTSGGAWDTQYF.

This clonotype was found many times. Here the CDR3 reads CASSPSGVSEQYV. CDR3 DNA: TGTGCCAGCAGCCCTAGCGGGGTATCGGAGCAGTACGTC. This chain links TRBV7-2 with TRBJ2-7; 9 bases fit TRBD2. Germline CDR1 is SGHTA and CDR2 is FQGNSA. V gave up 5 bases and J gave up 7 bases; unmatched junction bases: 6. CDR3 length: 13 residues.

This clonotype was counted a few times. The chain recombines TRBV15 with TRBJ2-1; 8 positions agree with TRBD2. Trimming took 6 bases from V and 3 from J; bases not matched to a gene: 19. The V gene's germline CDR1 is LNHNV and CDR2 YYDKDF (reference sequence). The CDR3 sequence is 19 residues long. The CDR3: CATSQGDLRPGGRYNEQFF. The CDR3 region has the DNA TGTGCCACCAGTCAAGGTGACCTACGGCCGGGGGGGCGCTACAATGAGCAGTTCTTC.

CDR3 sequence reads: CASSPPTDLLMNTEAFF. In nucleotides, the CDR3 is TGTGCCAGCTCACCACCGACCGACCTTCTTATGAACACTGAAGCTTTCTTT. V and J are TRBV18 and TRBJ1-1; D remains unclear. Between the trimmed V and J ends, which lost 0 bases and 0 bases, there was a span of 14 bases. There are 17 residues in the CDR3. Germline-derived CDR1 and CDR2 are KGHSH and LQKENI. The full variable domain, completed using reference TRBV18 and TRBJ1-1, is NAGVMQNPRHLVRRRGQEARLRCSPMKGHSHVYWYRQLPEEGLKFMVYLQKENIIDESGMPKERFSAEFPKEGPSILRIQQVVRGDSAAYFCASSPPTDLLMNTEAFFGQGTRLTVV.